The clone carrying this T cell receptor beta chain was detected ten times or more. TCRdb recomputed clones from the PCR reads via MiXCR. Of 25,000 to 30,000 clones in the sample, 23% are singletons; the top ten hold more than 2%. V was shortened by 0 bases and J by 3 bases, with 14 bases between the two germline ends. The CDR3 has 15 residues. Germline CDR1 DFQATT, CDR2 SNEGSKA (reference sequence). This record comes from a study of metastatic and nonmetastatic thyroid tumors. All patients were treatment-naive before thyroid surgery. The TCR originated in a female donor with papillary thyroid cancer or a benign thyroid nodule (not recorded which). Some clones in this sample may be carry-over from other donors' samples. V gene TRBV20-1 combines with J gene TRBJ1-2; TRBD1 is a possible D gene (6 bases). What was sequenced was blood. CDR3 nucleotide sequence: TGCAGTGCTAGAGATTGGGGGAGGGGGGACTATGGCTACACCTTC. Translating it yields CSARDWGRGDYGYTF.